This T cell receptor beta chain appears in the sequencing data of a study of vaccination effects on CD4 cells after COVID-19. Germline CDR1 is GTSNPN and CDR2 is SVGIG (reference sequence). With V trimmed by 8 bases and J by 6 bases, 10 bases remained unmatched. This CDR3 spans 14 amino acids. Sequencing was performed with immunoSEQ multiplex PCR; in TCRdb, only in-frame clones are kept and a portion is missing. The sample consists of tens of thousands of clones, about four fifths of them appearing once. Comments on this clone: Its target is not known.

Study-level points and caveats: In healthy vaccinees, only 1 of 255 vaccine-induced clones cross-reacted with common cold coronaviruses. Clones arising from infection and from vaccination showed marked clonal contraction late after vaccination.

ViraFEST used viral peptide pools to expand antigen-specific CD4+ T cells before sequencing. The culture ran for approximately 10 days, and then CD4+ T cells were isolated. Vaccinees lacked prior SARS-CoV-2 infection and tested negative for nucleocapsid antibodies. Fresh IL-2-containing medium replaced half the medium on days 3 and 7. The clonotype was recovered from a human donor who received a COVID-19 vaccine. Sequenced material: CD4+ T cells from PBMCs cultured with HCoV-OC43 spike peptides, taken before COVID-19 vaccination. The sample's subset: HCoV-OC43 spike overlapping peptide pool stimulation. J is TRBJ2-5 and V is TRBV30, with 12 bases aligning to TRBD2. Written as DNA, the CDR3 is TGTGCCGGCCAGAGACTAGCGGGGGCTCAGACCCAGTACTTC. Protein product: CAGQRLAGAQTQYF.